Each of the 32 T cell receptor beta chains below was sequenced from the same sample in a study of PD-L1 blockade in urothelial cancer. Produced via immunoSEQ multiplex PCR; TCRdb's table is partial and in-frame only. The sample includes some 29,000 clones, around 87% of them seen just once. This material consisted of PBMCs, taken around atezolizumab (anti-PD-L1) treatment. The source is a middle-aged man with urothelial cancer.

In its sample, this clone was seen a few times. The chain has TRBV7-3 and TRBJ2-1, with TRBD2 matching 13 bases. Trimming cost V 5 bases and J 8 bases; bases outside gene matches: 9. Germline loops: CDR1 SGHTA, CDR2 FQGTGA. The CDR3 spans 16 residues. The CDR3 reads CASSPLTSGGAHEQFF. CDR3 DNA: TGTGCCAGCAGCCCCCTCACTAGCGGGGGGGCCCATGAGCAGTTCTTC.

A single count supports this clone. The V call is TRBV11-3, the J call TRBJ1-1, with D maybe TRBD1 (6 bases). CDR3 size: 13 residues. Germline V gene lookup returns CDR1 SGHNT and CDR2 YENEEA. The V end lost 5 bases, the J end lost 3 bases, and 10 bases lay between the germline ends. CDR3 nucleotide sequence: TGTGCCAGCAGCGCAGCAGGGGACACTGAAGCTTTCTTT. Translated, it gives CASSAAGDTEAFF.

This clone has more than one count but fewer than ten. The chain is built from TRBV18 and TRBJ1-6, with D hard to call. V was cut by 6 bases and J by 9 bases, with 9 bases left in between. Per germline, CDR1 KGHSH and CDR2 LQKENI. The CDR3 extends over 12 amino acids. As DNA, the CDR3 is TGTGCCAGCTCGGCGGACTCTTCACCCCTCCACTTT. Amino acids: CASSADSSPLHF.

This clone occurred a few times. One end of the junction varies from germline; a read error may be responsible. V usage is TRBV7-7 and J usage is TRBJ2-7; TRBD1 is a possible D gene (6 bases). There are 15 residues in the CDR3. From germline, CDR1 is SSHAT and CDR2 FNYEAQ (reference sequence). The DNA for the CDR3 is TGTGCTAGCAGCCCGGACAGTCTGAGCTCCTACGAGCAGTACTTC. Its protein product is CASSPDSLSSYEQYF.

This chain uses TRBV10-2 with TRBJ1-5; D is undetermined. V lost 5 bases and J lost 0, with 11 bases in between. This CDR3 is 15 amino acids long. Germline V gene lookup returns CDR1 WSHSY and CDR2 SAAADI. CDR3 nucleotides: TGCGCCAGCAGTATAACAGCCGATAGCAATCAGCCCCAGCATTTT. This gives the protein CASSITADSNQPQHF.

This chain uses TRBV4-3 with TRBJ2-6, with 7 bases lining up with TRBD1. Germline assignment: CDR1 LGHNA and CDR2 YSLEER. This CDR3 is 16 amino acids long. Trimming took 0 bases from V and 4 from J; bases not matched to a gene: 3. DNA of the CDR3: TGCGCCAGCAGCCAAGAGACAGGGACAGGGGCCAACGTCCTGACTTTC. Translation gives CASSQETGTGANVLTF.

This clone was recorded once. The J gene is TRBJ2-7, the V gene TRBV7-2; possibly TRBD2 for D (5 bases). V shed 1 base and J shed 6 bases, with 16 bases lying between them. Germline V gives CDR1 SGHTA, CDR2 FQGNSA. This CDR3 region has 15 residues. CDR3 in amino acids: CASSLVIEGVPEQYF. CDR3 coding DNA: TGTGCCAGCAGCTTAGTTATTGAGGGAGTGCCCGAGCAGTACTTC.

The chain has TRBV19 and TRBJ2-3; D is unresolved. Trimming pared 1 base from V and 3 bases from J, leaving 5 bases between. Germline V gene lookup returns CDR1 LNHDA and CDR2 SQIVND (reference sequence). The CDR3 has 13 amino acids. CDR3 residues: CASSIGGTDTQYF. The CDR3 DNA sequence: TGTGCCAGTAGTATAGGAGGTACAGATACGCAGTATTTT.

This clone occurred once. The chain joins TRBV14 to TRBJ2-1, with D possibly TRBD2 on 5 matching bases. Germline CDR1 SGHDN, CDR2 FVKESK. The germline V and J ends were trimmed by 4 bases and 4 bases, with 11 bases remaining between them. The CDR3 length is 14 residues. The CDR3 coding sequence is TGTGCCAGCAGCCCGAGGGTGGGGTACAATGAGCAGTTCTTC. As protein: CASSPRVGYNEQFF.

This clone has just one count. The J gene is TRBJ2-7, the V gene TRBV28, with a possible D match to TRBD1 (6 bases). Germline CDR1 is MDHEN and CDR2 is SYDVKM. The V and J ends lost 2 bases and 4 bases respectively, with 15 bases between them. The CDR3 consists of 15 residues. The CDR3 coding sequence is TGTGCCAGCAGTTTAGCTCAGGGGCCCAGGTACGAGCAGTACTTC. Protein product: CASSLAQGPRYEQYF.

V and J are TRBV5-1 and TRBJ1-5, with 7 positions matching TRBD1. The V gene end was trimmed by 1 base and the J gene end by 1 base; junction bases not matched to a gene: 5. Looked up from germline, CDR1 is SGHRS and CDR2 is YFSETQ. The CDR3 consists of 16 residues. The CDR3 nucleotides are TGCGCCAGCAGCTTGTCCCCGACAGGGAGCAATCAGCCCCAGCATTTT. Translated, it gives CASSLSPTGSNQPQHF.

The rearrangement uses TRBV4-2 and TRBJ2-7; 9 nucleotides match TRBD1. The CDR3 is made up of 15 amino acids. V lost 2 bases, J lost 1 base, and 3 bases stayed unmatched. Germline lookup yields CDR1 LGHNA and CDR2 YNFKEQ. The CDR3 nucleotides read TGTGCCAGCAGCCAATTAGGACAGGGGTCCTACGAGCAGTACTTC. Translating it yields CASSQLGQGSYEQYF.

In DNA, the CDR3 is TGTGCCAGTAAACAGGGGATAATCTCCTACAATGAGCAGTTCTTC. This sequence encodes CASKQGIISYNEQFF. The chain joins TRBV27 to TRBJ2-1; 7 bases match TRBD1. With 9 bases clipped from V and 0 bases from J, the junction kept 8 bases outside the gene matches. The CDR3 has 15 residues. Looked up from germline, CDR1 is MNHEY and CDR2 is SMNVEV (reference sequence).

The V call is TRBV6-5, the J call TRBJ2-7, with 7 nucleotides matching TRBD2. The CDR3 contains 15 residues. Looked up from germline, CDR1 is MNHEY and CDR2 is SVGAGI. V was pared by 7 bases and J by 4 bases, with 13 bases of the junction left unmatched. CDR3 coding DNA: TGTGCCAGCATTCGAACCGGACTAGGGTCATACGAGCAGTACTTC. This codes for CASIRTGLGSYEQYF.

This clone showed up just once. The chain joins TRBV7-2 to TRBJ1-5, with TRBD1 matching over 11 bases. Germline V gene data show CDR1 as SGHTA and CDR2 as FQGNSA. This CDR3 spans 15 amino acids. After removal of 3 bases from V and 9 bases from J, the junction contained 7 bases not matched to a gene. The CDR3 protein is CASSFETGTGGPQHF. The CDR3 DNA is TGTGCCAGCAGCTTTGAGACTGGGACAGGGGGGCCCCAGCATTTT.

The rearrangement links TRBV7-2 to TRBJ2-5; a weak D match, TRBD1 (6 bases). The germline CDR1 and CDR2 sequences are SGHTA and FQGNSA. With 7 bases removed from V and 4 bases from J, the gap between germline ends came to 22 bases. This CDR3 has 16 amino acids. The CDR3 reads CASTTLGTRGRETQYF. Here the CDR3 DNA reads TGTGCCAGCACCACTTTGGGTACCAGGGGACGAGAGACCCAGTACTTC.

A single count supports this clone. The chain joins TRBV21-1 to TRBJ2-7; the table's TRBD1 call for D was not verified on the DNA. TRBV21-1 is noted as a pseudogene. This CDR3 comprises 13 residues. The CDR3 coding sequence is TGTGCCAGCAGCAAAGGACAGGGCTACGAGCAGTACTTC. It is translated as CASSKGQGYEQYF.

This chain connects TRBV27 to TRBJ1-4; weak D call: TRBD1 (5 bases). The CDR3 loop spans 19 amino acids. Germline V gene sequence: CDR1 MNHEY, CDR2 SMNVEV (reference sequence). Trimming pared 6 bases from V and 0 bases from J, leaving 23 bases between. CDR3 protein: CASRPRGQPDLATNEKLFF. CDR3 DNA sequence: TGTGCCAGCAGGCCAAGGGGCCAGCCCGACCTCGCAACTAATGAAAAACTGTTTTTT.

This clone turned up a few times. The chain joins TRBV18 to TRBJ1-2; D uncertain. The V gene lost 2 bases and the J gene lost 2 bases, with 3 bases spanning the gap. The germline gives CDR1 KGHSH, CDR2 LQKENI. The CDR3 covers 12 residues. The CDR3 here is CASSPENYGYTF. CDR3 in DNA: TGTGCCAGCTCACCAGAGAACTATGGCTACACCTTC.

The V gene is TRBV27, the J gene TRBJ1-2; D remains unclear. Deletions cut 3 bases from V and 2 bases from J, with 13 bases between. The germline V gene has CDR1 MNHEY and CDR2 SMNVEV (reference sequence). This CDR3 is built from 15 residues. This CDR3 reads CASSFIPVGNYGYTF. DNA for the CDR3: TGTGCCAGCAGTTTTATCCCGGTGGGCAACTATGGCTACACCTTC.

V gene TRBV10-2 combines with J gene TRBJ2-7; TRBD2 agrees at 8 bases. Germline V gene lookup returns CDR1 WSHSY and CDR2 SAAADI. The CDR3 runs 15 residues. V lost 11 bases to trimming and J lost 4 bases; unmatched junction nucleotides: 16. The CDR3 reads CAARRGAGDGYEQYF. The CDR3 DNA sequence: TGCGCCGCCCGGCGGGGAGCGGGAGACGGGTACGAGCAGTACTTC.

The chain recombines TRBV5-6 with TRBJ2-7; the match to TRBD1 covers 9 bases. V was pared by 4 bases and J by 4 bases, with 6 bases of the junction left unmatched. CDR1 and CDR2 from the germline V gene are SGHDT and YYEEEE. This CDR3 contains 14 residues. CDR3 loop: CASSPGQGLYEQYF. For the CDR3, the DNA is TGTGCCAGCAGCCCGGGACAGGGACTTTACGAGCAGTACTTC.

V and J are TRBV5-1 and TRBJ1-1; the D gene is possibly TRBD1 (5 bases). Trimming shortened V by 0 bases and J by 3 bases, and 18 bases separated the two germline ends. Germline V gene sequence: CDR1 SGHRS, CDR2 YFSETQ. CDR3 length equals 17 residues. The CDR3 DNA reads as TGCGCCAGCAGCTTGGGTTGGGCGGCGGGAGGGGACACTGAAGCTTTCTTT. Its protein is CASSLGWAAGGDTEAFF.

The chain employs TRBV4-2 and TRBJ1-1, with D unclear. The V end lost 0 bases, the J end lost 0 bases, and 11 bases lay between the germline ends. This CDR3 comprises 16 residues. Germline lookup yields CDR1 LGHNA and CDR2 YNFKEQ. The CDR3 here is CASSQDPQVMNTEAFF. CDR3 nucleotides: TGTGCCAGCAGCCAAGATCCGCAGGTGATGAACACTGAAGCTTTCTTT.

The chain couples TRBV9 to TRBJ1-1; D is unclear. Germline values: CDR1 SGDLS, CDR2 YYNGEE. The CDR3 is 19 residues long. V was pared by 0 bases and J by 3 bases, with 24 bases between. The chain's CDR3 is CASSVEVGGGKGRYTEAFF. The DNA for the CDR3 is TGTGCCAGCAGCGTAGAAGTGGGAGGCGGGAAAGGGAGGTACACTGAAGCTTTCTTT.

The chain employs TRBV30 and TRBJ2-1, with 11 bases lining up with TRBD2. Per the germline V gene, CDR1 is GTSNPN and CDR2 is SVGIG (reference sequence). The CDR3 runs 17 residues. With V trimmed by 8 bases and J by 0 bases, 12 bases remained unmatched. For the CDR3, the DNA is TGTGCCGTGCGACTAGCGGGGTCTTTTAGCTCCTACAATGAGCAGTTCTTC. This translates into CAVRLAGSFSSYNEQFF.

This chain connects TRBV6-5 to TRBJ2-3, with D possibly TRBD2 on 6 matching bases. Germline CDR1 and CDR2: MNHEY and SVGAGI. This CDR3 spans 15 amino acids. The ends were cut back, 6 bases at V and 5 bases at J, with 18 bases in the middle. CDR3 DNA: TGTGCCAGCAGAACCGAGACTAGTGGTTTAGATACGCAGTATTTT. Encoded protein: CASRTETSGLDTQYF.

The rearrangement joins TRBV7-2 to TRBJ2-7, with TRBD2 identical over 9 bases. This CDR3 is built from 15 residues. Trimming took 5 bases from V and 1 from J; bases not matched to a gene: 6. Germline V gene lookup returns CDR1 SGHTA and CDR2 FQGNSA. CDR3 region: CASSPGTSRSYEQYF. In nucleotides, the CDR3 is TGTGCCAGCAGCCCCGGGACTAGCCGATCCTACGAGCAGTACTTC.

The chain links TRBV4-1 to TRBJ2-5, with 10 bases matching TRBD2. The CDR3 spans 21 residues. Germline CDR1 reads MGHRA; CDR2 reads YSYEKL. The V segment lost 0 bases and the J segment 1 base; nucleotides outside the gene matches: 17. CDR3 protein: CASSQEGPQAGGKFGQETQYF. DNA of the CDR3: TGCGCCAGCAGCCAAGAGGGCCCCCAAGCGGGGGGGAAATTTGGCCAAGAGACCCAGTACTTC.

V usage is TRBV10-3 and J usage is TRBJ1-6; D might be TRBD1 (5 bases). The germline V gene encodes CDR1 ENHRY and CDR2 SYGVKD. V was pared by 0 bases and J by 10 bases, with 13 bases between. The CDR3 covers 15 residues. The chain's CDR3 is CAISESRDSSSPLHF. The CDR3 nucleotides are TGTGCCATCAGTGAGTCTCGGGACTCATCCTCACCCCTCCACTTT.

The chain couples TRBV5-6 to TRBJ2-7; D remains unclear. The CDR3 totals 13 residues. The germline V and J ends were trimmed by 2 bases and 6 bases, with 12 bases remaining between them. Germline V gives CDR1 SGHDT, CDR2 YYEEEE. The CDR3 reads CASSFPAAVEQYF. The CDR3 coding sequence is TGTGCCAGCAGCTTCCCCGCGGCGGTCGAGCAGTACTTC. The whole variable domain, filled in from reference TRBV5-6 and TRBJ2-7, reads DAGVTQSPTHLIKTRGQQVTLRCSPKSGHDTVSWYQQALGQGPQFIFQYYEEEERQRGNFPDRFSGHQFPNYSSELNVNALLLGDSALYLCASSFPAAVEQYFGPGTRLTVT.

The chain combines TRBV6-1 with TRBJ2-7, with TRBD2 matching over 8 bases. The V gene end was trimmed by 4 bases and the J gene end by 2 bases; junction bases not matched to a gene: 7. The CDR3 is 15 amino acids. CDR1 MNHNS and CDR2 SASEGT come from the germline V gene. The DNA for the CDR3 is TGTGCCAGCAGTGCGGGACTAGGAGGGACCTACGAGCAGTACTTC. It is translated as CASSAGLGGTYEQYF.